These 22 T cell receptor beta chains came from one sample sequenced in a study of blood T cell repertoires in COVID-19 (TCRdb year 2020). The library was built by means of the immunoSEQ multiplex PCR assay. TCRdb mirrors the immuneACCESS table, restricted to in-frame sequences. Some clones are absent from its copies; in checked studies, under half trace to an unresolved V gene, and the reason for the others is unknown. The sample table lists 280,000 or so clones, 89% of them with a count of one. The ten largest clonotypes hold under 3.5% of the sample. The sample was PBMCs or T cells enriched from blood (not recorded which). These receptors all come from a woman aged 45 to 65 who had been exposed to COVID-19.

CDR3 amino acids: CASTLLRIGTGMNTEAFF. CDR3 nucleotides: TGTGCCAGCACCCTATTGCGGATTGGGACAGGGATGAACACTGAAGCTTTCTTT. V is TRBV7-9 and J is TRBJ1-1; TRBD1 matches at 9 bases. The CDR3 is made up of 18 amino acids. CDR1 and CDR2 from the germline V gene are SEHNR and FQNEAQ (reference sequence). The V and J ends lost 7 bases and 0 bases, in that order; junction bases with no gene match: 15.

The chain couples TRBV19 to TRBJ1-6, with 7 bases lining up with TRBD1. V trimming: 5 bases; J trimming: 9 bases; junction bases outside the gene matches: 7. This CDR3 is 14 amino acids long. Germline V gene data show CDR1 as LNHDA and CDR2 as SQIVND (reference sequence). CDR3 nucleotides: TGTGCCAGTAGTGCGAGGGGGCGAAGTTCACCCCTCCACTTT. Protein product: CASSARGRSSPLHF.

The chain links TRBV9 to TRBJ1-6, with D tentatively TRBD1 (5 bases). This CDR3 is built from 15 residues. CDR1 is SGDLS, CDR2 YYNGEE, per germline. Trimming took off 0 bases at V and 7 bases at J, with 11 bases between the two ends. The CDR3 region is CASSVGTTQNSPLHF. In nucleotides, the CDR3 is TGTGCCAGCAGCGTAGGGACAACCCAGAATTCACCCCTCCACTTT.

The chain carries TRBV5-1 and TRBJ2-1, with TRBD2 matching over 12 bases. The germline V gene encodes CDR1 SGHRS and CDR2 YFSETQ. Losses at the gene ends were 0 bases for V and 3 bases for J; bases not matched to a gene: 1. CDR3 length: 16 residues. The CDR3 DNA follows: TGCGCCAGCAGCTTGGGGACTAGCGGGGTCTACAATGAGCAGTTCTTC. Protein product: CASSLGTSGVYNEQFF. Full variable domain (rest looked up from reference TRBV5-1 and TRBJ2-1): KAGVTQTPRYLIKTRGQQVTLSCSPISGHRSVSWYQQTPGQGLQFLFEYFSETQRNKGNFPGRFSGRQFSNSRSEMNVSTLELGDSALYLCASSLGTSGVYNEQFFGPGTRLTVL.

The gene calls are TRBV28 and TRBJ1-2; possibly TRBD1 for D (5 bases). This CDR3 comprises 13 residues. The germline gives CDR1 MDHEN, CDR2 SYDVKM. V was trimmed by 8 bases and J by 4 bases, leaving 14 bases between them. CDR3 residues: CASYSGFGYGYTF. For the CDR3, the DNA is TGTGCCAGCTATTCAGGGTTCGGCTATGGCTACACCTTC.

The J gene is TRBJ2-7, the V gene TRBV4-1; 10 bases match TRBD1. V lost 3 bases and J lost 3; bases outside the gene matches: 5. CDR1 and CDR2 from the germline V gene are MGHRA and YSYEKL. The CDR3 has 15 amino acids. The CDR3 region has the DNA TGCGCCAGCAGCCACCTGACAGGGGGCGGCTACGAGCAGTACTTC. Its translation: CASSHLTGGGYEQYF.

V and J are TRBV5-1 and TRBJ1-2; D unresolved. The germline gives CDR1 SGHRS, CDR2 YFSETQ. CDR3 length equals 13 residues. V was pared by 4 bases and J by 3 bases, with 10 bases between. CDR3 DNA: TGCGCCAGCAGCCCAAACAGAGACTATGGCTACACCTTC. Its protein product is CASSPNRDYGYTF. The variable domain in full, with the rest retrieved from reference TRBV5-1 and TRBJ1-2, is KAGVTQTPRYLIKTRGQQVTLSCSPISGHRSVSWYQQTPGQGLQFLFEYFSETQRNKGNFPGRFSGRQFSNSRSEMNVSTLELGDSALYLCASSPNRDYGYTFGSGTRLTVV.

This sequence joins TRBV6-5 and TRBJ1-1; 7 bases match TRBD1. The V gene's germline CDR1 is MNHEY and CDR2 SVGAGI. CDR3 size: 15 residues. V lost 6 bases and J lost 0; bases outside the gene matches: 7. CDR3 sequence (DNA): TGTGCCAGCAGCCCAACGGGACAGTTGAACACTGAAGCTTTCTTT. Translation: CASSPTGQLNTEAFF.

Written as DNA, the CDR3 is TGTGCCAGCAGAGTCCAGGGGGGCACTGAAGCTTTCTTT. Translation gives CASRVQGGTEAFF. The rearrangement links TRBV12-3 or TRBV12-4 to TRBJ1-1; 7 positions agree with TRBD1. This CDR3 spans 13 amino acids. J was trimmed by 4 bases and V by 6 bases; bases with no gene match: 5.

This clone was observed a single time. CDR3 region: CASRRGSGNTIYF. The CDR3 DNA sequence: TGTGCCAGCCGGCGCGGCTCTGGAAACACCATATATTTT. The rearrangement uses TRBV28 and TRBJ1-3; D gene unclear. Germline CDR1 MDHEN, CDR2 SYDVKM. The CDR3 contains 13 residues. V lost 8 bases and J lost 0, with 8 bases in between.

This clone was seen just once. The chain has TRBV28 and TRBJ2-3; maybe TRBD2 (7 bases). Trimming took off 7 bases at V and 6 bases at J, with 23 bases between the two ends. Germline CDR1 MDHEN, CDR2 SYDVKM. The CDR3 is made up of 16 amino acids. The CDR3 spells CASTSRTGGGTDTQYF. CDR3 DNA: TGTGCCAGCACCTCCCGTACGGGGGGCGGGACGGATACGCAGTATTTT.

The chain combines TRBV5-6 with TRBJ1-3; D uncertain. Trimming removed 1 base from V and 0 bases from J, with 8 bases in between. The germline V gene has CDR1 SGHDT and CDR2 YYEEEE. The CDR3 loop spans 15 amino acids. This CDR3 reads CASSLRGSSGNTIYF. In nucleotides, the CDR3 is TGTGCCAGCAGCTTGCGAGGCAGCTCTGGAAACACCATATATTTT.

The chain recombines TRBV18 with TRBJ1-2; no clear D. V was trimmed by 3 bases and J by 8 bases, leaving 10 bases between them. The CDR3 has 12 residues. The germline V gene has CDR1 KGHSH and CDR2 LQKENI. The CDR3 here is CASSPLTEGYTF. CDR3 bases: TGTGCCAGCTCACCTCTGACTGAAGGCTACACCTTC.

There are a few counts of this clone. This chain uses TRBV19 with TRBJ1-6; D unclear. V was pared by 10 bases and J by 4 bases, with 17 bases between. The CDR3 runs 15 residues. Germline CDR1 is LNHDA and CDR2 is SQIVND (reference sequence). CDR3 protein: CATQDGGWYNSPLHF. The CDR3 nucleotides read TGTGCCACCCAGGACGGAGGATGGTATAATTCACCCCTCCACTTT.

The chain couples TRBV2 to TRBJ2-1, with D possibly matching TRBD1 (6 bases). Germline CDR1 reads SNHLY; CDR2 reads FYNNEI. The length of the CDR3 is 14 residues. V lost 7 bases to trimming and J lost 3 bases, with 13 bases between them. CDR3 region: CASTAGTFYNEQFF. CDR3 nucleotide sequence: TGTGCCAGCACTGCCGGGACATTCTACAATGAGCAGTTCTTC.

This clone showed up just a few times. This chain uses TRBV23-1 with TRBJ1-1; D not resolved. TRBV23-1 is an open reading frame, and its role is uncertain. CDR3 length equals 12 residues. V was pared by 7 bases and J by 1 base, with 7 bases between. In nucleotides, the CDR3 is TGCGCCAGCAAAACGGGGAACACTGAAGCTTTCTTT. Translation: CASKTGNTEAFF.

The gene calls are TRBV19 and TRBJ1-1, with 7 bases lining up with TRBD1. V gave up 9 bases and J gave up 6 bases; unmatched junction bases: 4. The germline V gene has CDR1 LNHDA and CDR2 SQIVND (reference sequence). The CDR3 loop spans 11 amino acids. The CDR3 coding sequence is TGTGCCAGCAGGGGGTGGGCTGAAGCTTTCTTT. Translating gives CASRGWAEAFF.

This sequence joins TRBV19 and TRBJ1-5; D perhaps matches TRBD1 (6 bases). The CDR3 sequence is 17 residues long. The V gene lost 2 bases and the J gene lost 0 bases, with 14 bases spanning the gap. Germline values: CDR1 LNHDA, CDR2 SQIVND (reference sequence). The chain's CDR3 is CASSISDRYYSNQPQHF. Here the CDR3 DNA reads TGTGCCAGTAGTATATCCGACAGGTATTATAGCAATCAGCCCCAGCATTTT.

The chain couples TRBV19 to TRBJ2-6, with 7 bases that match TRBD1. The CDR3 has 18 residues. Germline V gene lookup returns CDR1 LNHDA and CDR2 SQIVND (reference sequence). V dropped 2 bases and J dropped 1; count of bases not matched to a gene: 8. CDR3 in amino acids: CASSIRTGELSGANVLTF. In nucleotides, the CDR3 is TGTGCCAGTAGTATACGGACAGGAGAGTTGTCTGGGGCCAACGTCCTGACTTTC.

The V and J genes are TRBV20-1 and TRBJ1-5, with TRBD1 as a possible D gene (6 bases). The V end was cut by 3 bases, the J end by 5 bases, with 20 bases between. Germline V gene lookup returns CDR1 DFQATT and CDR2 SNEGSKA (reference sequence). This CDR3 contains 16 residues. CDR3 coding DNA: TGCAGTGCTAGTACCCAAGGACAGAATAAGTATCAGCCCCAGCATTTT. Its translation: CSASTQGQNKYQPQHF.

This clone was detected a few times. The chain employs TRBV2 and TRBJ2-7, with D hard to call. The ends were cut back, 0 bases at V and 6 bases at J, with 6 bases in the middle. There are 12 residues in the CDR3. Per the germline V gene, CDR1 is SNHLY and CDR2 is FYNNEI. The CDR3 DNA sequence: TGTGCCAGCAGTGAAGCCGGAGCCGAGCAGTACTTC. It specifies CASSEAGAEQYF.

The J gene is TRBJ2-7, the V gene TRBV5-6; 8 positions agree with TRBD1. Germline V lookup: CDR1 SGHDT, CDR2 YYEEEE. The CDR3 consists of 15 residues. V gave up 3 bases and J gave up 3 bases; unmatched junction bases: 8. The CDR3 loop reads CASSSRGRVIYEQYF. The CDR3 region has the DNA TGTGCCAGCAGCTCCAGGGGGCGGGTGATCTACGAGCAGTACTTC.